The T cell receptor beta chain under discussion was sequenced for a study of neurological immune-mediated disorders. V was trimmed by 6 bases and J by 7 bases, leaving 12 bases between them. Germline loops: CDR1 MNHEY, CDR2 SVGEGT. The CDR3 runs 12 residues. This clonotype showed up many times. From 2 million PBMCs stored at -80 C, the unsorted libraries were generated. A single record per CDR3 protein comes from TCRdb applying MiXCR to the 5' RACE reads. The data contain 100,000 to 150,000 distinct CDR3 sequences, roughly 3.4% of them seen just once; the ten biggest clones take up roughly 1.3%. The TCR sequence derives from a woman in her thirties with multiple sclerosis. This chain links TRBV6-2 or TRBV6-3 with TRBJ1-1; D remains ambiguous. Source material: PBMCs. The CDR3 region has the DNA TGTGCCAGCAGGTCACTCGCGGGTGAAGCTTTCTTT. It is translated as CASRSLAGEAFF.